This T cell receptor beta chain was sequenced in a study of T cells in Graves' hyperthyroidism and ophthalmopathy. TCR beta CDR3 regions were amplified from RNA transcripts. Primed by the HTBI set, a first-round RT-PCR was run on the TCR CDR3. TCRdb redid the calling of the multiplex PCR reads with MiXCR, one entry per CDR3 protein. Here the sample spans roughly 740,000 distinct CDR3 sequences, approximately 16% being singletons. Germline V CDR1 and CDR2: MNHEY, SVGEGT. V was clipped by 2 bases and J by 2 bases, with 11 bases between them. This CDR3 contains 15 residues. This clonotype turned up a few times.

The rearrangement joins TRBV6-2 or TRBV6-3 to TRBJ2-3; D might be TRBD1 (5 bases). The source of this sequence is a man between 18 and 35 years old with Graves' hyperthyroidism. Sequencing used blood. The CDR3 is CASSYGQGNTDTQYF. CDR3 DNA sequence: TGTGCCAGCAGTTACGGGCAGGGAAACACAGATACGCAGTATTTT.